The following is a T cell receptor beta chain sequence with its context. The antigen is undetermined. The data originate from a study of post-analysis software for immune sequencing data. About the research overall: Relapsing-remitting, secondary progressive and progressive-relapsing multiple sclerosis were all included among the disease courses. General study findings and limits: TRBV5-6, TRBV5-1 and TRBV20-1 were among four or five TRBV segments more frequent in patients than controls. The authors found that F measure strongly co-clustered same-batch samples.

TCR beta libraries were prepared from cDNA with unique molecular identifiers. The source material, about 0.85 to 11 million T cells, gave rise to 400,000 to 550,000 cDNA molecules. TCRdb recomputed calls from the PCR reads with MiXCR, one row per CDR3 protein. Of about 820,000 distinct CDR3 sequences in the sample, about 57% are singletons; the top ten hold about 4.8%. CDR1 is DFQATT and CDR2 is SNEGSKA in the germline V gene (reference sequence). The CDR3 is 13 residues long. With 3 bases removed from V and 5 bases from J, the gap between germline ends came to 8 bases. The chain employs TRBV20-1 and TRBJ1-6; D possibly corresponds to TRBD1 (5 bases). Sample: blood. This sequence originates from a girl aged 5 to 17 with multiple sclerosis. The CDR3 region has the DNA TGCAGTGCTAGGGGGGAAAATAATTCACCCCTCCACTTT. Its protein product is CSARGENNSPLHF.